The TCR beta chain under discussion was sequenced for a study of CD8 T cells in Susac syndrome. There are 12 residues in the CDR3. V was clipped by 6 bases and J by 1 base, with 9 bases between them. Germline CDR1 reads DFQATT; CDR2 reads SNEGSKA (reference sequence). Random hexamers were used to reverse transcribe an amount of about 0.5 to 1 ug RNA. TCRdb re-called the immunoSEQ multiplex PCR reads with MiXCR, one entry per CDR3 protein. This sample carries hundreds of thousands of distinct CDR3 sequences, about 94% of them seen once, and the ten largest clones take over 0.15%. This clonotype has just a few counts.

Specimen: CD4+ T cells from PBMCs. This clonotype was sampled from a human donor with Susac syndrome. The chain employs TRBV20-1 and TRBJ1-1; a possible D gene is TRBD1 (5 bases). The CDR3: CSAPGGNTEAFF. The CDR3 region has the DNA TGCAGTGCCCCGGGGGGGAACACTGAAGCTTTCTTT.